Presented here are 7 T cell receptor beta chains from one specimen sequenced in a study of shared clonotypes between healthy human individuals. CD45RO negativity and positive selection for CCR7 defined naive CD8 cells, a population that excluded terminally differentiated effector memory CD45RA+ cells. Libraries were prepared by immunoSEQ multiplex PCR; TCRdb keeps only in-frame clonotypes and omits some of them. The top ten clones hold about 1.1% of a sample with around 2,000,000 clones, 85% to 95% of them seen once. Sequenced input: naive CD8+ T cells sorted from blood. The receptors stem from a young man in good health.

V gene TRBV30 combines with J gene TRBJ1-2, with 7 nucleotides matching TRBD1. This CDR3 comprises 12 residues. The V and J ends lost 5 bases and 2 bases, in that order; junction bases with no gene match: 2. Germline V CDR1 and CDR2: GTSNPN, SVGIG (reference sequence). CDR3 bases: TGTGCCTGGGCACAGGGGAACTATGGCTACACCTTC. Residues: CAWAQGNYGYTF.

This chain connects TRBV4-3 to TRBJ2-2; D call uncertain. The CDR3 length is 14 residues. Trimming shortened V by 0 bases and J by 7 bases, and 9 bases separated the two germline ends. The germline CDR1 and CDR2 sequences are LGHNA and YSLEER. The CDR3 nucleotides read TGCGCCAGCAGCCAAGATGATCGGCTCGGGGAGCTGTTTTTT. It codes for CASSQDDRLGELFF.

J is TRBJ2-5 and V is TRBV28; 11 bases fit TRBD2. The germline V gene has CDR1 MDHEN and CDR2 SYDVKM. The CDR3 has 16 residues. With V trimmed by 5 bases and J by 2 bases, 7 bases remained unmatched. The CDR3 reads CASSAPGLADQETQYF. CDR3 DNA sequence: TGTGCCAGCAGTGCTCCGGGACTAGCGGATCAAGAGACCCAGTACTTC.

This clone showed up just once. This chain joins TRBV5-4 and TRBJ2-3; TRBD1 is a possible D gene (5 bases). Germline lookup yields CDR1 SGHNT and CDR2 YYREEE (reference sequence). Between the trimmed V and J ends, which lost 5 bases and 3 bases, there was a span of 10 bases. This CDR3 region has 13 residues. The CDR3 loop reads CASRTPGTDTQYF. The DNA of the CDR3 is TGTGCCAGCAGGACGCCAGGGACAGATACGCAGTATTTT. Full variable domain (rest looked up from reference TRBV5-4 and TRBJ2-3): ETGVTQSPTHLIKTRGQQVTLRCSSQSGHNTVSWYQQALGQGPQFIFQYYREEENGRGNFPPRFSGLQFPNYSSELNVNALELDDSALYLCASRTPGTDTQYFGPGTRLTVL.

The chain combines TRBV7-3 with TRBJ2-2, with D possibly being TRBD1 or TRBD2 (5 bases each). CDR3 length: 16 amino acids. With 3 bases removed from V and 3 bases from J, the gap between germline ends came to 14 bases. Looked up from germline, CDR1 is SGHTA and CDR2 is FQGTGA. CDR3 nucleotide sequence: TGTGCCAGCAGCTTCGGTGGGGGAACGTACACCGGGGAGCTGTTTTTT. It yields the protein CASSFGGGTYTGELFF.

The CDR3 loop reads CSAIQGRGNFYEQYF. Written as DNA, the CDR3 is TGCAGCGCCATTCAGGGCAGGGGGAATTTTTACGAGCAGTACTTC. The J gene is TRBJ2-7, the V gene TRBV29-1; 7 positions match TRBD1. The germline gives CDR1 SQVTM, CDR2 ANQGSEA. CDR3 length equals 15 residues. V was pared by 7 bases and J by 4 bases, with 16 bases of the junction left unmatched.

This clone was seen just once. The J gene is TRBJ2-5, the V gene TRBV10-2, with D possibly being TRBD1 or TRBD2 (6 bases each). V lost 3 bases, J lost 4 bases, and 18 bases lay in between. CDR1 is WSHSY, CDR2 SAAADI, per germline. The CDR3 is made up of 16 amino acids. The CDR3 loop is CASSDWRGAGGETQYF. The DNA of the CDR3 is TGCGCCAGCAGTGATTGGAGGGGGGCCGGGGGAGAGACCCAGTACTTC.